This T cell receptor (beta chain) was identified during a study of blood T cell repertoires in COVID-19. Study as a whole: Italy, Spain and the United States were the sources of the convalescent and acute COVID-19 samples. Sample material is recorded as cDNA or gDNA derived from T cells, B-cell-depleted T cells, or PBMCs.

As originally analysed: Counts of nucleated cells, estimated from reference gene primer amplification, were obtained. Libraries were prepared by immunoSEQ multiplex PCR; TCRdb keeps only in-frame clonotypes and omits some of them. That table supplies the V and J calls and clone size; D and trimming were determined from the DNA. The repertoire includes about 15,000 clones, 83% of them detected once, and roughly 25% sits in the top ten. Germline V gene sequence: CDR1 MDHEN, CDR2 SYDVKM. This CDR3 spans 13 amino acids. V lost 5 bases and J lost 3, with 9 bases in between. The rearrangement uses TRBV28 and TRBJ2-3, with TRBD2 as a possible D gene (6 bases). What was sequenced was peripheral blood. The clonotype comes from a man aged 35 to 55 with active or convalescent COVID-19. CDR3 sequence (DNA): TGTGCCAGCAGTCCCGGGGGTACAGATACGCAGTATTTT. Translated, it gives CASSPGGTDTQYF.